These T cell receptor beta chains were read from a single sample in a study of identical twins. One entry per CDR3 protein, called by TCRdb with MiXCR from the 5' RACE reads. The sample records under 900,000 distinct CDR3 sequences, around an eighth being singletons. These sequences were also reported in another study, on yellow fever vaccine responses in identical twins.

The source material was PBMCs. Receptor source: a woman between 18 and 29 years old in good health. Both conserved end residues are part of each CDR3. The order of the fields is clone size, D gene, V gene, J gene, CDR3 protein, CDR3 DNA. D genes are given only for firm matches. Clone size is shown for a subset of rows, as once, few, many or a class of expanded clone.

clone_size: few
d_call: NA
v_call: TRBV11-2
j_call: TRBJ2-1
cdr3_aa: CASSLAGWGTEQFF
cdr3_nt: TGTGCCAGCAGCTTAGCCGGGTGGGGGACGGAGCAGTTCTTC

clone_size: NA
d_call: NA
v_call: TRBV5-1
j_call: TRBJ2-6
cdr3_aa: CASSLADSSSGANVLTF
cdr3_nt: TGCGCCAGCAGCTTGGCAGACAGCTCCTCTGGGGCCAACGTCCTGACTTTC

clone_size: NA
d_call: NA
v_call: TRBV27
j_call: TRBJ2-6
cdr3_aa: CASRAWGRTGANVLTF
cdr3_nt: TGTGCCAGCAGGGCCTGGGGCCGCACTGGGGCCAACGTCCTGACTTTC

clone_size: few
d_call: TRBD2
v_call: TRBV20-1
j_call: TRBJ2-3
cdr3_aa: CSAMAGGSTDTQYF
cdr3_nt: TGCAGTGCTATGGCGGGAGGGAGTACAGATACGCAGTATTTT

clone_size: NA
d_call: NA
v_call: TRBV12-3/TRBV12-4
j_call: TRBJ1-6
cdr3_aa: CASSPHGGSSYNSPLHF
cdr3_nt: TGTGCCAGCAGTCCACACGGGGGTAGCTCCTATAATTCACCCCTCCACTTT

clone_size: NA
d_call: TRBD2
v_call: TRBV12-3/TRBV12-4
j_call: TRBJ2-3
cdr3_aa: CASSLTFWAGGDLPFTDTQYF
cdr3_nt: TGTGCCAGCAGTTTAACCTTCTGGGCGGGAGGCGACCTACCGTTCACAGATACGCAGTATTTT

clone_size: few
d_call: TRBD2
v_call: TRBV7-9
j_call: TRBJ2-2
cdr3_aa: CASSLALTSGNTGELFF
cdr3_nt: TGTGCCAGCAGCTTAGCCCTGACTAGCGGGAACACCGGGGAGCTGTTTTTT

clone_size: few
d_call: NA
v_call: TRBV4-1
j_call: TRBJ2-4
cdr3_aa: CASSQSYGRQGLTLIDIQYF
cdr3_nt: TGCGCCAGCAGCCAAAGTTACGGGAGACAGGGTCTGACCTTGATTGACATTCAGTACTTC

clone_size: NA
d_call: NA
v_call: TRBV3-1
j_call: TRBJ2-2
cdr3_aa: CASSQGTRPGTGELFF
cdr3_nt: TGTGCCAGCAGCCAAGGTACCAGACCGGGCACCGGGGAGCTGTTTTTT

clone_size: NA
d_call: NA
v_call: TRBV27
j_call: TRBJ2-2
cdr3_aa: CASSITGSPGELFF
cdr3_nt: TGTGCCAGCAGTATAACAGGGTCCCCCGGGGAGCTGTTTTTT

clone_size: many
d_call: TRBD1
v_call: TRBV27
j_call: TRBJ1-1
cdr3_aa: CATSRAGGYTEAFF
cdr3_nt: TGTGCCACCAGCAGGGCAGGGGGCTATACTGAAGCTTTCTTT

clone_size: few
d_call: NA
v_call: TRBV29-1
j_call: TRBJ1-1
cdr3_aa: CSVEEVGAFF
cdr3_nt: TGCAGCGTTGAGGAGGTAGGGGCTTTCTTT

clone_size: NA
d_call: NA
v_call: TRBV12-3/TRBV12-4
j_call: TRBJ1-2
cdr3_aa: CASSVQQGMYGYTF
cdr3_nt: TGTGCCAGCAGTGTTCAACAGGGAATGTATGGCTACACCTTC

clone_size: NA
d_call: TRBD2
v_call: TRBV20-1
j_call: TRBJ2-5
cdr3_aa: CSARDWERGGQETQYF
cdr3_nt: TGCAGTGCTAGAGATTGGGAGCGGGGGGGACAAGAGACCCAGTACTTC

clone_size: many
d_call: TRBD2
v_call: TRBV6-1
j_call: TRBJ2-1
cdr3_aa: CATTGSGVYNEQFF
cdr3_nt: TGTGCCACCACGGGTAGCGGGGTATACAATGAGCAGTTCTTC

clone_size: NA
d_call: TRBD1
v_call: TRBV27
j_call: TRBJ1-1
cdr3_aa: CASSPWDRSTEAFF
cdr3_nt: TGTGCCAGCAGCCCGTGGGACAGATCCACTGAAGCTTTCTTT

clone_size: NA
d_call: NA
v_call: TRBV28
j_call: TRBJ2-1
cdr3_aa: CASRYQGIVRSNEQFF
cdr3_nt: TGTGCCAGCAGATACCAGGGCATTGTGCGTTCCAATGAGCAGTTCTTC

clone_size: NA
d_call: NA
v_call: TRBV12-3/TRBV12-4
j_call: TRBJ1-5
cdr3_aa: CATGLRNQPQHF
cdr3_nt: TGTGCCACTGGGTTACGGAATCAGCCCCAGCATTTT

clone_size: once
d_call: NA
v_call: TRBV5-1
j_call: TRBJ1-1
cdr3_aa: CASSLEGPRRTEAFF
cdr3_nt: TGCGCCAGCAGCTTGGAGGGACCGAGGCGGACTGAAGCTTTCTTT

clone_size: NA
d_call: NA
v_call: TRBV20-1
j_call: TRBJ1-3
cdr3_aa: CSAKVRDTIYF
cdr3_nt: TGCAGTGCAAAAGTTCGGGACACCATATATTTT

clone_size: many
d_call: TRBD2
v_call: TRBV20-1
j_call: TRBJ2-5
cdr3_aa: CSAPSVGGGTETQYF
cdr3_nt: TGCAGTGCCCCCTCGGTGGGCGGGGGGACAGAGACCCAGTACTTC

clone_size: many
d_call: NA
v_call: TRBV20-1
j_call: TRBJ1-2
cdr3_aa: CSASDGPSDGYTF
cdr3_nt: TGCAGTGCTAGCGACGGCCCCAGTGACGGCTACACCTTC

clone_size: NA
d_call: TRBD2
v_call: TRBV7-2
j_call: TRBJ2-2
cdr3_aa: CATYLRTSPDTGELFF
cdr3_nt: TGTGCCACCTACCTCCGGACTAGCCCGGACACCGGGGAGCTGTTTTTT

clone_size: few
d_call: TRBD1
v_call: TRBV7-9
j_call: TRBJ2-1
cdr3_aa: CASSHRDRTYNEQFF
cdr3_nt: TGTGCCAGCAGCCACCGGGACAGGACATACAATGAGCAGTTCTTC

clone_size: NA
d_call: NA
v_call: TRBV20-1
j_call: TRBJ2-5
cdr3_aa: CSASGRETQYF
cdr3_nt: TGCAGTGCTAGTGGCCGAGAGACCCAGTACTTC

clone_size: few
d_call: TRBD1
v_call: TRBV5-1
j_call: TRBJ2-1
cdr3_aa: CASSLLRGRIGNEQFF
cdr3_nt: TGCGCCAGCAGCTTACTCAGGGGGCGAATCGGTAATGAGCAGTTCTTC

clone_size: few
d_call: TRBD1
v_call: TRBV3-1
j_call: TRBJ2-5
cdr3_aa: CASRYTGVETQYF
cdr3_nt: TGTGCCAGCAGGTACACAGGGGTGGAGACCCAGTACTTC

clone_size: NA
d_call: TRBD2
v_call: TRBV12-3/TRBV12-4
j_call: TRBJ2-3
cdr3_aa: CASRLSGGTDTQYF
cdr3_nt: TGCGCCAGCAGGCTTAGCGGGGGCACAGATACGCAGTATTTT

clone_size: NA
d_call: NA
v_call: TRBV2
j_call: TRBJ1-4
cdr3_aa: CASSSTSPGEKLFF
cdr3_nt: TGTGCCAGCAGTTCGACATCCCCAGGCGAAAAACTGTTTTTT

clone_size: few
d_call: TRBD2
v_call: TRBV20-1
j_call: TRBJ2-7
cdr3_aa: CSARGAGSSYEQYF
cdr3_nt: TGCAGTGCTAGGGGAGCGGGGAGCTCCTACGAGCAGTACTTC

clone_size: once
d_call: NA
v_call: TRBV5-1
j_call: TRBJ2-3
cdr3_aa: CASSRGGDSTDTQYF
cdr3_nt: TGCGCCAGCAGCCGCGGGGGCGATAGCACAGATACGCAGTATTTT

clone_size: few
d_call: TRBD2
v_call: TRBV7-2
j_call: TRBJ2-1
cdr3_aa: CASSFPKGEGLAGGPGNEQFF
cdr3_nt: TGTGCCAGCAGCTTCCCCAAAGGCGAGGGACTAGCGGGAGGGCCCGGGAATGAGCAGTTCTTC

clone_size: once
d_call: TRBD2
v_call: TRBV11-2
j_call: TRBJ2-1
cdr3_aa: CASSLSSPSGGGHEQFF
cdr3_nt: TGTGCCAGCAGCTTAAGCTCGCCTAGCGGGGGGGGTCATGAGCAGTTCTTC

clone_size: NA
d_call: NA
v_call: TRBV10-3
j_call: TRBJ2-7
cdr3_aa: CAISDFKGTEQYF
cdr3_nt: TGTGCCATCAGTGACTTTAAAGGGACCGAGCAGTACTTC

clone_size: NA
d_call: NA
v_call: TRBV11-3
j_call: TRBJ2-1
cdr3_aa: CASSLSWDSTTDEQFF
cdr3_nt: TGTGCCAGCAGCTTATCTTGGGACTCAACTACCGATGAGCAGTTCTTC

clone_size: few
d_call: TRBD2
v_call: TRBV27
j_call: TRBJ2-1
cdr3_aa: CASSSRGGVGNEQFF
cdr3_nt: TGTGCCAGCAGTTCCCGGGGGGGGGTGGGGAATGAGCAGTTCTTC

clone_size: NA
d_call: TRBD1
v_call: TRBV15
j_call: TRBJ1-5
cdr3_aa: CATSRFQGAGQPQHF
cdr3_nt: TGTGCCACCAGCAGATTCCAGGGGGCTGGTCAGCCCCAGCATTTT

clone_size: few
d_call: TRBD2
v_call: TRBV4-1
j_call: TRBJ2-1
cdr3_aa: CASSREIGRPVNEQFF
cdr3_nt: TGCGCCAGCAGCCGCGAAATCGGGAGGCCGGTCAATGAGCAGTTCTTC

clone_size: NA
d_call: TRBD1
v_call: TRBV3-1
j_call: TRBJ2-2
cdr3_aa: CASTLRDRGRTGELFF
cdr3_nt: TGTGCCAGCACGCTTCGAGACAGGGGGCGGACCGGGGAGCTGTTTTTT

clone_size: few
d_call: NA
v_call: TRBV5-1
j_call: TRBJ1-4
cdr3_aa: CASSLEGGEKLFF
cdr3_nt: TGCGCCAGCAGCTTGGAAGGAGGCGAAAAACTGTTTTTT

clone_size: few
d_call: NA
v_call: TRBV14
j_call: TRBJ2-2
cdr3_aa: CASSQDLVHGELFF
cdr3_nt: TGTGCCAGCAGCCAGGATCTAGTTCACGGGGAGCTGTTTTTT

clone_size: few
d_call: NA
v_call: TRBV7-6
j_call: TRBJ2-3
cdr3_aa: CASSLDYPGAQYF
cdr3_nt: TGTGCCAGCAGCTTAGATTACCCAGGGGCGCAGTATTTT

clone_size: NA
d_call: NA
v_call: TRBV5-6
j_call: TRBJ2-2
cdr3_aa: CASSNRVLITGELFF
cdr3_nt: TGTGCCAGCAGCAACAGGGTTCTTATTACCGGGGAGCTGTTTTTT

clone_size: many
d_call: TRBD2
v_call: TRBV5-1
j_call: TRBJ2-1
cdr3_aa: CASSLSGRDNEQFF
cdr3_nt: TGCGCCAGCAGCCTAAGCGGGAGAGACAATGAGCAGTTCTTC

clone_size: NA
d_call: NA
v_call: TRBV12-3/TRBV12-4
j_call: TRBJ2-7
cdr3_aa: CASSWVGVQYF
cdr3_nt: TGTGCCAGCAGTTGGGTTGGGGTGCAGTACTTC

clone_size: many
d_call: NA
v_call: TRBV5-6
j_call: TRBJ1-2
cdr3_aa: CASSLNNLSGYTF
cdr3_nt: TGTGCCAGCAGCTTGAACAACTTGTCTGGCTACACCTTC

clone_size: NA
d_call: NA
v_call: TRBV15
j_call: TRBJ2-2
cdr3_aa: CATSRPPQVDSTGTGELFF
cdr3_nt: TGTGCCACCAGCAGACCGCCCCAGGTGGATAGCACTGGCACCGGGGAGCTGTTTTTT

clone_size: few
d_call: NA
v_call: TRBV6-2/TRBV6-3
j_call: TRBJ2-2
cdr3_aa: CASSRAPGGELFF
cdr3_nt: TGTGCCAGCAGTCGTGCCCCCGGCGGGGAGCTGTTTTTT

clone_size: NA
d_call: NA
v_call: TRBV27
j_call: TRBJ2-2
cdr3_aa: CATRKTVPTGELFF
cdr3_nt: TGTGCCACGCGAAAGACAGTCCCCACCGGGGAGCTGTTTTTT